The 10 T cell receptor beta chains listed next were all sequenced from one sample in a study of beta chain features in type 1 diabetes. Study findings and constraints: People with Type 1 diabetes carried modestly yet significantly shorter TCRB CDR3s in all four CD4+ subsets.

Expressed TCRB transcripts were sequenced after all isolated RNA was converted to cDNA. TCRdb's table, derived via immunoSEQ multiplex PCR, lists solely in-frame clones and lacks some. The table includes over 150,000 clones, over 9% detected once. No antigen has been assigned to these receptors. Sequenced: central memory CD4+ T cells from blood. The receptors come from a man in his thirties or forties with type 1 diabetes.

This clone appeared a few times. The chain links TRBV5-4 to TRBJ2-6; 7 bases are a match to TRBD1. Germline trimming cut 4 bases from V and 1 base from J; bases unmatched to any gene: 5. The length of the CDR3 is 16 residues. CDR1 is SGHNT, CDR2 YYREEE, per germline (reference sequence). The DNA for the CDR3 is TGTGCCAGCAGCGCAGGGGGTTGGTCTGGGGCCAACGTCCTGACTTTC. Its translation is CASSAGGWSGANVLTF.

This clone was counted between two and nine times. The rearrangement uses TRBV5-4 and TRBJ2-7; 8 nucleotides match TRBD1. The CDR3 runs 18 residues. In germline, CDR1 is SGHNT, CDR2 YYREEE (reference sequence). The trim removed 4 bases at V and 7 bases at J, leaving 22 bases unmatched. CDR3 region: CASSRANTGGTFLGEQYF. CDR3 bases: TGTGCCAGCAGCCGCGCGAACACAGGGGGTACGTTCTTGGGTGAGCAGTACTTC. Using reference TRBV5-4 and TRBJ2-7 for the parts outside the CDR3, the full variable domain is ETGVTQSPTHLIKTRGQQVTLRCSSQSGHNTVSWYQQALGQGPQFIFQYYREEENGRGNFPPRFSGLQFPNYSSELNVNALELDDSALYLCASSRANTGGTFLGEQYFGPGTRLTVT.

The chain is built from TRBV7-9 and TRBJ2-7; TRBD2 might be the D (5 bases). V was cut by 1 base and J by 7 bases, with 17 bases left in between. Germline V CDR1 and CDR2: SEHNR, FQNEAQ (reference sequence). CDR3 length equals 15 residues. The CDR3 DNA reads as TGTGCCAGCAGCTTAGGAGGACTCCTCCCGGAGGAGCAGTACTTC. As protein: CASSLGGLLPEEQYF.

This clone was seen only a few times. V gene TRBV5-4 combines with J gene TRBJ2-2; 9 bases agree with TRBD2. This CDR3 is 16 amino acids long. Germline CDR1 SGHNT, CDR2 YYREEE (reference sequence). Trimming cost V 0 bases and J 4 bases; bases outside gene matches: 4. The CDR3 DNA reads TGTGCCAGCAGCTTGGGCGGGAGGGCCGGCACCGGGGAGCTGTTTTTT. Translated: CASSLGGRAGTGELFF.

This sequence joins TRBV28 and TRBJ2-1, with 8 nucleotides matching TRBD2. Trimming took 8 bases from V and 6 from J; bases not matched to a gene: 12. The length of the CDR3 is 15 residues. The germline gives CDR1 MDHEN, CDR2 SYDVKM. CDR3 loop: CASSGEVAGSNEQFF. The CDR3 DNA reads TGTGCCAGCTCCGGGGAGGTAGCGGGATCCAATGAGCAGTTCTTC.

V usage is TRBV9 and J usage is TRBJ1-4; TRBD1 matches 9 bases. V was clipped by 3 bases and J by 4 bases; unmatched bases: 4. The CDR3 is made up of 15 amino acids. Looked up from germline, CDR1 is SGDLS and CDR2 is YYNGEE. DNA for the CDR3: TGTGCCAGCAGCGCCGAGGACAGGGGTAATGAAAAACTGTTTTTT. Its protein is CASSAEDRGNEKLFF.

This clone was found a few times. The chain joins TRBV7-2 to TRBJ2-1, with 7 bases lining up with TRBD2. The germline CDR1 and CDR2 sequences are SGHTA and FQGNSA. CDR3 length equals 13 residues. J was trimmed by 9 bases and V by 7 bases; bases with no gene match: 9. CDR3 sequence reads: CASTREGRGEQFF. In nucleotides, the CDR3 is TGTGCCAGCACTAGGGAGGGCCGAGGTGAGCAGTTCTTC.

V gene TRBV11-2 combines with J gene TRBJ2-3; 7 positions match TRBD2. CDR3 length: 16 residues. The germline V gene has CDR1 SGHAT and CDR2 FQNNGV. V was clipped by 1 base and J by 6 bases; unmatched bases: 10. The CDR3 DNA reads TGTGCCAGCAGCTTAGCTGCCAGCGGGACTTCTGATACGCAGTATTTT. This translates into CASSLAASGTSDTQYF.

The rearrangement uses TRBV9 and TRBJ1-2; D gene ambiguous. In germline, CDR1 is SGDLS, CDR2 YYNGEE. The CDR3 contains 14 residues. V lost 0 bases and J lost 5, with 11 bases in between. CDR3 in amino acids: CASSVDVATYGYTF. For the CDR3, the DNA is TGTGCCAGCAGCGTAGACGTAGCAACGTATGGCTACACCTTC. Full variable domain (outside the CDR3, taken from reference TRBV9 and TRBJ1-2): DSGVTQTPKHLITATGQRVTLRCSPRSGDLSVYWYQQSLDQGLQFLIQYYNGEERAKGNILERFSAQQFPDLHSELNLSSLELGDSALYFCASSVDVATYGYTFGSGTRLTVV.

The chain links TRBV18 to TRBJ1-5; no definite D call. Germline V CDR1 and CDR2: KGHSH, LQKENI. CDR3 size: 12 residues. The V and J ends lost 5 bases and 5 bases respectively, with 7 bases between them. CDR3 DNA: TGTGCCAGCTCAGGGGAGTATCAGCCCCAGCATTTT. Its protein product is CASSGEYQPQHF.